This T cell receptor (beta chain) was recorded in a study of cytomegalovirus exposure and HLA in healthy donors listed by TCRdb under 2017. Regarding the research as a whole: In an earlier analysis of about 560 of the donors, around 290 Gb of sequence data and 90 million to 130 million unique TCR beta sequences from 180 million or so T cells were reported. All discovery cohort repertoires had been generated using a single sequencing platform. In an earlier analysis of 500 to 650 of the donors, high-throughput TCR beta sequencing was used to judge whether each TCR beta V gene segment behaved as functional or pseudogenic. About five DR-DQ haplotypes were handled as single units for association and clustering because linkage in the cohort was strong. Genome-wide SNP genotypes for about 55% of the roughly 670 donors were used in a later genetic analysis, which treated that subset as a discovery cohort. Alongside the repertoire data, information on donor age, sex, ethnicity and CMV serostatus was compiled. Both class I and class II loci were covered by HLA typing, at four-digit resolution. The T cell repertoires of roughly 660 subjects were profiled by immunosequencing and related to cytomegalovirus serostatus. Among the approximately 400 genotyped donors, about 83% belonged to the genetic ancestry cluster associated with self-reported Caucasian donors. The study was designed to test whether signatures of past pathogen exposure could be identified by cataloging public T cell receptors. An early release covering over 500 HLA-typed donors comprised about 300 gigabases of sequencing data and approximately 85 million unique TCR sequences. Across some 400 genotyped donors of the cohort, an average of 235,054 unique TCR beta nucleotide sequences per donor were sequenced, and roughly a sixth of those sequences were non-productive. A separate validation cohort of over a hundred different subjects was used in addition to the 666-subject first cohort. A later analysis re-examined previously published TCR beta repertoires from more than 550 donors and added high-resolution HLA genotyping to investigate patterns of TCR occurrence. To predict cytomegalovirus infection status, the study combined high-throughput TCR immunosequencing, statistical association of individual TCRs with disease status, and machine learning. Rather than drawing on any new phenotypic data, the later analysis identified candidate immune exposures from TCR beta sequences and the way those sequences occurred across donors. Typing coverage varied by locus: about 620-630 donors for A, B, C, DRB1 and DQB1; roughly 560 for DQA1; about 600 for DPA1; some 470 for DPB1. Points the paper makes about the study in general: Because counts were too low, about 18 rarely observed V segments, including chromosome 9 orphons, were left out of the earlier analysis of several hundred of the donors. An association between a missense DCLRE1C variant and V-gene and J-gene trimming of TCR beta chains was found in a later genetic analysis and replicated in an independent cohort. The cohort was sequenced for TCR beta chains only, and without alpha or paired-chain data the features that could be detected were limited. The classifier was reported to diagnose cytomegalovirus status with high specificity and sensitivity in both the original cohort and the validation cohort. When HLA alleles, especially DR and DQ, strongly co-occurred, attributing TCR associations to individual alleles was difficult. An earlier analysis of approximately 590 of the donors showed that most TCR beta V segments appeared in productive rearrangements either about 90% or about 30% of the time, which broadly matched IMGT annotations. Three of the identified cytomegalovirus-associated TCR beta chains were confirmed in vitro to be specific for cytomegalovirus antigens. A group of highly shared sequence variants was considered likely to be a technical artifact of the sequencing pipeline. While some public TCRs were present in many individuals, most TCR sequences turned up only very rarely across donors. A later analysis reported that several top co-occurrence clusters appeared linked to parvovirus B19, influenza, CMV and Epstein-Barr virus. The authors suggested that the approach could potentially be extended to other disease states and immunological phenotypes. A further reported finding was that TCR beta sequences accurately predicted the HLA-A and HLA-B alleles for most subjects in the first cohort. CMV serostatus was the only immune exposure information available for the cohort. According to a later analysis, most CMV-associated TCR beta chains appeared to be HLA-restricted, and the HLA associations seemed to be driven largely by CMV exposure. HLA typing was unavailable for some donors at each locus, so association tests used only the typed subset. Sequencing depth was assumed to be roughly uniform across donors in the presence/absence analyses, though that assumption may not hold. In a later analysis, the rate of TCR association differed among HLA loci, with DRB1 alleles having the most associated TCRs and HLA-C alleles having the fewest. In a later analysis, around 17,000 TCR beta sequences were associated with specific HLA alleles at a false discovery rate of 0.05. A total of 150 to 200 TCR beta chains were listed by the study as associated with cytomegalovirus. Compared with equally common non-associated chains, HLA-associated TCR beta chains in a later analysis were more clonally expanded and had lower generation probabilities. In a later genetic analysis, fewer N-insertions in productive TCRs were reported among donors in an Asian-associated ancestry cluster than the roughly 640-donor mean. Correlated functional status among segregating V segments might reflect linkage disequilibrium, but an unknown experimental factor could not be ruled out. Some IMGT-functional V segments, including TRBV6-2 and TRBV6-3, could not be told apart with the 87-base-pair reads, so those segments were excluded.

The trim is 10 bases for V and 0 bases for J, with a gap of 16 bases between the germline ends. Including cysteine and phenylalanine, the CDR3 has 15 amino acids. The CDR3 DNA has 45 bases and is translated from base 1. The germline V gene (reference sequence) supplies CDR1 LNHDA and CDR2 SQIVND. Library prep was done by the immunoSEQ multiplex PCR assay. The multiplex PCR relied on a mix of 60 forward primers for TCR Vbeta segments and 13 reverse primers for TCR Jbeta segments. The CDR3 region of rearranged TCR beta genes was amplified from genomic DNA with a multiplex PCR assay. On the Illumina HiSeq System, the amplified TCR beta libraries were sequenced as 87-base-pair reads. Regarding the original processing steps: A later analysis counted some 80 million unique TCR beta chains across the approximately 700 repertoires, and roughly 11 million of these chains were shared by at least two donors. To remove PCR and sequencing errors, raw reads were error-corrected and collapsed into unique sequences using a nearest-neighbor algorithm that merged closely related sequences. V, D and J gene segments were assigned by aligning CDR3 sequences to IMGT reference sequences. For a sequence to be retained, at least a six-nucleotide match to both a V gene segment and a J gene segment was required. Rearrangements were classified as productive when the CDR3 lacked stop codons and remained in frame with V and J, and all other rearrangements were classified as non-productive. Following IMGT convention, CDR3 was defined as the stretch from the second conserved V-encoded cysteine up to the conserved J-encoded phenylalanine. The earlier analysis of some 540 of the donors excluded any sequence lacking an unambiguous match to a single V gene segment. An earlier analysis of several hundred of the donors called V segments functional above 56.7% productive rearrangements and segregating when the between-donor standard deviation exceeded 5%. To diagnose cytomegalovirus status from the catalog of TCR beta chain sequences, a statistical classification framework was built. In a later analysis, V and J genes were assigned by comparing TCR nucleotide sequences against IMGT/GENE-DB human TR gene sequences. A later analysis assigned CDR3 sequences and most-parsimonious VDJ recombination scenarios with the TCRdist pipeline. A later analysis defined each TCR beta chain by its CDR3 amino acid sequence plus V-gene family, and excluded reads lacking a unique V-gene family. In a later analysis, approximately 640 highly shared, low-generation-probability nucleotide sequences were removed to address suspected cross-contamination and a sequencing artifact. For each public chain, a later analysis derived a clonal expansion index from normalized ranks of inferred template counts within each repertoire. In a later analysis, generation probabilities were computed using a VDJ recombination model fitted to out-of-frame rearrangements, and the results were checked against IGoR. Hypergeometric tests were used in a later analysis to score TCR-TCR, TCR-HLA and TCR-CMV co-occurrence, with a repertoire-size bias correction applied to the TCR pairs. False discovery rates were estimated in a later analysis by permuting HLA or CMV assignments 20 times. In a later analysis, co-occurring TCRs were grouped using DBSCAN, with TCRdist sequence similarity added in when clustering inside HLA-allele-positive subsets. Repertoires with fewer than 30,000 or more than 120,000 public chains were left out of co-occurrence clustering, as were about 5 repertoires with anomalous nucleotide sharing. Drawn from immuneACCESS, this table holds only the in-frame rearrangements with V and J called that TCRdb kept. Clones are partly lost; checked studies trace under half to an unresolved V gene and leave the rest unexplained. V, J and clone size are taken as reported in that table, and D and trimming were inferred from the DNA itself. In this sample the table shows about 210,000 clones, about four fifths of which occur a single time. The top ten clones comprise roughly 10% of the sample.

As to this clone: There is no known antigen for this receptor. Per-base qualities were not stored, and no clone one base away is much larger.

The cohort was made up of about 610 healthy bone marrow donors. Cohort members were all nominally healthy when sampled, although unrecorded immune exposures were likely present. The donor was CMV seropositive and belonged to the group of over 250 seropositive cohort members. Every donor gave a peripheral blood sample, and the peripheral blood mononuclear cells from that sample were used for TCR beta sequencing. The Qiagen DNeasy Blood Extraction Kit was used to extract genomic DNA from the blood cell samples. The V gene is TRBV19 and the J gene is TRBJ1-3; the best D guess is TRBD1, with 6 bases matching. Material for sequencing was PBMCs. The receptor comes from a woman aged 45-59 years in good health and CMV-seropositive. Here the CDR3 is given as CATADGQISGNTIYF. The DNA reads TGTGCCACTGCGGACGGACAGATCTCTGGAAACACCATATATTTT.